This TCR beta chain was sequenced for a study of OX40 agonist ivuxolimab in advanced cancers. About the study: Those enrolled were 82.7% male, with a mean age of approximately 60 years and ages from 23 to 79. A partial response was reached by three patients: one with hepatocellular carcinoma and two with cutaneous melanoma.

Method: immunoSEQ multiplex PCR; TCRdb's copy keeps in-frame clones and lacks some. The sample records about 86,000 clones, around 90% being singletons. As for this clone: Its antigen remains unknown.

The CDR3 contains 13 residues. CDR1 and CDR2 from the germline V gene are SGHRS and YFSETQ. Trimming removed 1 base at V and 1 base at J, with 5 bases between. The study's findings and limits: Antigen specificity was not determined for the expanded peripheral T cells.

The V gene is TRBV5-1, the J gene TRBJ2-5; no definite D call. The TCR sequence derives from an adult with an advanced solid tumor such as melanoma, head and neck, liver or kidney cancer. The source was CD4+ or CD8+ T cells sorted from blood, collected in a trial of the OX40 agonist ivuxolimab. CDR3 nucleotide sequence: TGCGCCAGCAGCTTGTATGGCCAAGAGACCCAGTACTTC. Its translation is CASSLYGQETQYF.